Each of the 4 T cell receptor beta chains below was sequenced from the same sample in a study of identical twins. TCRdb fed the 5' RACE reads into MiXCR, producing one record per CDR3 protein. Of approximately 890,000 distinct CDR3 sequences listed, around an eighth are singletons. These sequences were also reported in another study, on yellow fever vaccine responses in identical twins.

Sequencing was performed on PBMCs. These receptor sequences come from a woman in her late teens or twenties in good health.

This clonotype was picked up a small number of times. The CDR3 sequence is CASSLTGQGGYTF. The CDR3 DNA follows: TGTGCCAGCAGCCTAACCGGACAGGGCGGCTACACCTTC. The chain combines TRBV13 with TRBJ1-2, with 8 positions matching TRBD1. The ends lost 5 bases at V and 8 bases at J; junction bases unmatched: 7. From germline, CDR1 is PRHDT and CDR2 FYEKMQ (reference sequence). The CDR3 contains 13 residues.

This clonotype occurred many times. The genes are TRBV12-3 or TRBV12-4 and TRBJ2-3, with 8 bases lining up with TRBD1. The CDR3 has 16 residues. The junction had 13 bases not matched to a gene; V was cut back by 5 bases and J by 6 bases. CDR3 sequence: CASSLRGQGVSDTQYF. The CDR3 nucleotides are TGTGCCAGCAGTCTCAGAGGACAGGGAGTATCGGATACGCAGTATTTT.

Ten or more counts support this clonotype. The V and J genes are TRBV11-2 and TRBJ2-3; D is perhaps TRBD2 (6 bases). The CDR3 covers 16 residues. CDR1 is SGHAT and CDR2 is FQNNGV in the germline V gene. The ends were cut back, 4 bases at V and 2 bases at J, with 16 bases in the middle. The CDR3 DNA is TGTGCCAGCAGCTCATTGACTAGAACCTACACAGATACGCAGTATTTT. Protein product: CASSSLTRTYTDTQYF.

The chain recombines TRBV12-3 or TRBV12-4 with TRBJ2-7, with TRBD1 identical over 8 bases. With V trimmed by 6 bases and J by 7 bases, 8 bases remained unmatched. The CDR3 extends over 13 amino acids. The CDR3 DNA follows: TGTGCCAGCAGCCAGGACAGGGAATGGGAGCAGTACTTC. This sequence encodes CASSQDREWEQYF.